This entry is about one T cell receptor (beta chain). Per the study methods: Estimation of nucleated cell counts was performed using reference gene primer amplification. The table came from immunoSEQ multiplex PCR; TCRdb's copy has only in-frame clones and leaves some out. That table gives V, J and clone size, and the DNA gave D and trimming. Among about 280,000 clones listed, 85% were seen once. After removal of 5 bases from V and 0 bases from J, the junction contained 9 bases not matched to a gene. The CDR3 runs to 19 residues. Looked up from germline, CDR1 is SEHNR and CDR2 is FQNEAQ (reference sequence). The sample originates from a study of blood T cell repertoires in COVID-19. Background on the study: Samples of COVID-19 (acute and convalescent) were obtained from the United States, Italy and Spain.

The chain recombines TRBV7-9 with TRBJ2-6; the match to TRBD2 covers 11 bases. Sample: peripheral blood. The TCR was taken from a man aged 45-60 years with active or convalescent COVID-19. CDR3 loop: CASSTGTSGIGSGANVLTF. The CDR3, as DNA: TGTGCCAGCAGCACCGGGACTAGCGGCATCGGCTCTGGGGCCAACGTCCTGACTTTC.